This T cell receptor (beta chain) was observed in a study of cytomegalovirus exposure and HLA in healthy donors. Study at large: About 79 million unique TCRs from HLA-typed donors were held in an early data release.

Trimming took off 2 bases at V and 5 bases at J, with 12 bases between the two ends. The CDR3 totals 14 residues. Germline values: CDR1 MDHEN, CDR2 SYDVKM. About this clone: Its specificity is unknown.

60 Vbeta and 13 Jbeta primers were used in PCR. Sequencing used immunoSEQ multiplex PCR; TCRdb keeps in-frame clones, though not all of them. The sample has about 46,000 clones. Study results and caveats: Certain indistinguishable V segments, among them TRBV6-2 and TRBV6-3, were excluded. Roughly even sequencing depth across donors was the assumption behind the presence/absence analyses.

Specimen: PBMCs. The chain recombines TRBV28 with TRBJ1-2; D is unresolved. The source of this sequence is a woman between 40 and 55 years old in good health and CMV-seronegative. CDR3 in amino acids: CASSLERSIYGYTF. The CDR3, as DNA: TGTGCCAGCAGTTTAGAGAGGAGCATATATGGCTACACCTTC.